This T cell receptor (beta chain) emerged from a study of shared clonotypes between healthy human individuals. Data came from immunoSEQ multiplex PCR; TCRdb stores just in-frame clones and leaves some out. Here the sample spans about 1.9 million clones, just over 90% being singletons. CD45RO-negative CD8 cells positively selected for CCR7 made up the naive population, which excluded terminally differentiated effector memory CD45RA+ cells. Germline trimming cut 5 bases from V and 3 bases from J; bases unmatched to any gene: 6. Germline CDR1 reads KGHSH; CDR2 reads LQKENI. The CDR3 totals 14 residues. Notes on the study in general: Estimated richness was generally greater in naive than memory subsets. The researchers took only blood, and tissue repertoires probably look different. Among donors, clonotype sharing was expected to be affected by sequencing depth.

As for this clone: Its antigen is still unknown.

This chain joins TRBV18 and TRBJ1-2; TRBD1 aligns across 7 bases. The sequenced material came from naive CD8+ T cells from PBMCs. This receptor was obtained from a man aged 18 to 29 in good health. Some clones in this sample may be carry-over from other donors' samples. CDR3 sequence (DNA): TGTGCCAGCTCAACAGACAGGGACGACTATGGCTACACCTTC. Protein sequence: CASSTDRDDYGYTF.